These T cell receptor beta chains were read from a single sample in a study of blood T cell repertoires in COVID-19. Assay: immunoSEQ multiplex PCR; the TCRdb copy retains only in-frame clones and omits some. The sample lists around 140,000 clones, approximately 88% seen once, with around 1.9% in the top ten. The sample consisted of peripheral blood. These receptors all stem from a man aged 70 or older with acute or convalescent COVID-19. The CDR3 runs from the conserved cysteine through the conserved F or W. Each record gives: J gene, clone size, D gene, V gene, CDR3 DNA, CDR3 protein. A D gene is named only where the DNA matches it firmly. Size is omitted from some rows. Given values are once, few, many or a class for expanded clones.

>TRBJ1-1|-|-|TRBV6-5
TGTGCCAGCAGTTCAAACAGAGTGGGGGCCAGTGAAGCTTTCTTT
CASSSNRVGASEAFF
>TRBJ1-2|-|TRBD1|TRBV6-5
TGTGCCAGCAGAGCGGACAGGGGCTATGGCTACACCTTC
CASRADRGYGYTF
>TRBJ2-2|-|-|TRBV5-1
TGCGCCAGCAGCTCCAGGGTTTCGGCCGGGGAGCTGTTTTTT
CASSSRVSAGELFF
>TRBJ1-2|-|-|TRBV19
TGTGCCAGTAGTGGGGCAATGAACTATGGCTACACCTTC
CASSGAMNYGYTF
>TRBJ1-2|-|TRBD1|TRBV5-6
TGTGCCAGCAGCTTGGCAGGGGGCGGCGGCTACACCTTC
CASSLAGGGGYTF
>TRBJ1-6|-|-|TRBV6-1
TGTGCCAGCAGTGATATCCCGGGTGGTTCGGATTCACCCCTCCACTTT
CASSDIPGGSDSPLHF
>TRBJ1-4|once|-|TRBV4-1
TGCGCCAGCAGCCCCAGGGTAGCTAATGAAAAACTGTTTTTT
CASSPRVANEKLFF
>TRBJ1-1|-|-|TRBV27
TGTGCCAGCAGCCGACAGACCCTGAACACTGAAGCTTTCTTT
CASSRQTLNTEAFF
>TRBJ2-4|-|-|TRBV28
TGTGCCAGCACTTATCAGACCAGCGCGTTCGTCAAAAACATTCAGTACTTC
CASTYQTSAFVKNIQYF
>TRBJ1-2|-|-|TRBV7-9
TGTGCCAGCAGCTTAGCAGGGCGGGAGACTGGCTACACCTTC
CASSLAGRETGYTF
>TRBJ1-1|-|TRBD1|TRBV29-1
TGCAGCGTTGACAGGGGGCGTAACACTGAAGCTTTCTTT
CSVDRGRNTEAFF